This T cell receptor (beta chain) was sequenced for a study of cytomegalovirus exposure and HLA in healthy donors. Donors came from a validation cohort of over 100 subjects, distinct from the first 666-subject cohort. The CDR3 is made up of 17 amino acids. The J segment lost 9 bases and the V segment lost 0 bases, leaving 8 bases of the junction unmatched. Looked up from germline, CDR1 is SGHDN and CDR2 is FVKESK. Study conclusions and caveats: Subsequent analysis revealed that first-cohort TCR clusters tended to co-occur in the approximately 120 validation repertoires. It was approximately 150 TCR beta chains that were listed as cytomegalovirus-associated.

About this clone itself: Its antigen is not known.

Sequenced by immunoSEQ multiplex PCR; TCRdb stores in-frame clones only, minus some. The repertoire consists of some 210,000 clones, with roughly 84% occurring once and the leading ten covering roughly 2%. Material: PBMCs. The chain combines TRBV14 with TRBJ2-1; 13 positions agree with TRBD2. The TCR sequence derives from a woman between 18 and 29 years old in good health and CMV-seropositive. CDR3: CASSQDWGLAGLIEQFF. The CDR3 DNA reads TGTGCCAGCAGCCAAGACTGGGGACTAGCGGGACTAATTGAGCAGTTCTTC.